The 21 T cell receptor beta chains presented below share a single source sample, sequenced in a study of cytomegalovirus exposure and HLA in healthy donors. 13 Jbeta primers and 60 Vbeta primers were used for the PCR. Using immunoSEQ multiplex PCR, the repertoire was profiled, and TCRdb retains in-frame clones only, with some absent. The table shows 60,000 to 70,000 clones, with around 81% occurring only once. The sample was PBMCs. The receptors were gathered from a middle-aged man in good health and CMV-seronegative.

The chain couples TRBV6-6 to TRBJ2-7, with D unclear. The CDR3 length is 15 residues. Looked up from germline, CDR1 is MNHNY and CDR2 is SVGAGI (reference sequence). V was trimmed by 3 bases and J by 6 bases, leaving 18 bases between them. The CDR3: CASSYSERQAGEQYF. As DNA, the CDR3 is TGTGCCAGCAGTTATTCCGAACGGCAGGCAGGCGAGCAGTACTTC.

The rearrangement joins TRBV11-2 to TRBJ1-2; a weak D match, TRBD1 (5 bases). Germline-derived CDR1 and CDR2 are SGHAT and FQNNGV. The CDR3 has 14 amino acids. Trimming took 3 bases from V and 2 from J, leaving 10 bases between them. The CDR3 DNA reads as TGTGCCAGCAGCTTCGCGGGGCCAAACTATGGCTACACCTTC. It specifies CASSFAGPNYGYTF.

This clone appeared a few times. The gene calls are TRBV11-2 and TRBJ1-6, with TRBD1 as a possible D gene (6 bases). The germline gives CDR1 SGHAT, CDR2 FQNNGV. V lost 2 bases and J 8 bases, leaving 10 bases between the germline ends. The CDR3 contains 14 residues. CDR3 sequence reads: CASSLSDSHSPLHF. CDR3 in DNA: TGTGCCAGCAGCTTATCGGACAGCCATTCACCCCTCCACTTT.

The V call is TRBV11-2, the J call TRBJ2-2, with a tentative D call TRBD2 (6 bases). Germline loops: CDR1 SGHAT, CDR2 FQNNGV. Trimming cost V 5 bases and J 1 base, with 8 bases left between them. The CDR3 runs to 14 residues. CDR3 DNA sequence: TGTGCCAGCAGCGGGAGGCGGAACACCGGGGAGCTGTTTTTT. Translation: CASSGRRNTGELFF.

This chain uses TRBV9 with TRBJ1-2, with D possibly TRBD1 on 5 matching bases. The CDR3 contains 17 residues. Germline V gene data show CDR1 as SGDLS and CDR2 as YYNGEE. V was clipped by 0 bases and J by 8 bases, with 23 bases between them. In DNA form, the CDR3 reads TGTGCCAGCAGCGTAGGGACGGGGGGACTGGCAGCCCGGGGCTACACCTTC. Encoded protein: CASSVGTGGLAARGYTF.

The chain combines TRBV5-1 with TRBJ2-3; D is unresolved. Trimming took 3 bases from V and 0 from J, leaving 5 bases between them. The CDR3 is 13 residues long. Germline loops: CDR1 SGHRS, CDR2 YFSETQ. The CDR3 nucleotides read TGCGCCAGCAGCTCGACTAGCACAGATACGCAGTATTTT. Amino acid sequence: CASSSTSTDTQYF.

This sequence joins TRBV2 and TRBJ1-1; 11 positions agree with TRBD1. The CDR3 is 14 residues long. With V trimmed by 7 bases and J by 4 bases, 5 bases remained unmatched. Per germline, CDR1 SNHLY and CDR2 FYNNEI. The CDR3 sequence is CASTRDRGATEAFF. The CDR3 region has the DNA TGTGCCAGCACCCGGGACAGGGGGGCCACTGAAGCTTTCTTT.

The V call is TRBV27, the J call TRBJ2-7, with D possibly matching TRBD1 (6 bases). CDR1 is MNHEY and CDR2 is SMNVEV in the germline V gene (reference sequence). CDR3 length equals 15 residues. The ends were cut back, 3 bases at V and 2 bases at J, with 14 bases in the middle. The CDR3 loop reads CASSFVDRKTYEQYF. The DNA of the CDR3 is TGTGCCAGCAGTTTTGTGGACAGAAAGACCTACGAGCAGTACTTC.

The chain is built from TRBV27 and TRBJ2-2, with D possibly TRBD1 on 5 matching bases. V shed 10 bases and J shed 1 base, with 13 bases lying between them. Germline-derived CDR1 and CDR2 are MNHEY and SMNVEV (reference sequence). This CDR3 has 14 amino acids. Here the CDR3 reads CATRTQLNTGELFF. The CDR3 DNA reads as TGTGCCACCAGGACACAACTGAACACCGGGGAGCTGTTTTTT.

The chain has TRBV28 and TRBJ2-7, with 8 bases matching TRBD1. CDR3 length equals 14 residues. Per germline, CDR1 MDHEN and CDR2 SYDVKM. Trimming cost V 3 bases and J 4 bases; bases outside gene matches: 5. The CDR3 nucleotides are TGTGCCAGCAGTTTTAGCAGGGGGCTATACGAGCAGTACTTC. Translation gives CASSFSRGLYEQYF.

This clone was found a few times. The V and J genes are TRBV4-3 and TRBJ2-7; D is uncertain. The germline V gene has CDR1 LGHNA and CDR2 YSLEER. This CDR3 region has 15 residues. V dropped 1 base and J dropped 0 bases, with 10 bases sitting between them. CDR3 in DNA: TGCGCCAGCAGCCAAGGTCCTACGAGCTCCTACGAGCAGTACTTC. Its protein product is CASSQGPTSSYEQYF.

In this sample, this clone turned up once. The chain is built from TRBV19 and TRBJ1-5; possible D gene TRBD1, 6 bases. The CDR3 extends over 16 amino acids. Germline V gene sequence: CDR1 LNHDA, CDR2 SQIVND (reference sequence). V gave up 10 bases and J gave up 3 bases, with 22 bases separating them. DNA of the CDR3: TGTGCCACCCGAATCTCGGACAGCCCGCACAATCAGCCCCAGCATTTT. Residues: CATRISDSPHNQPQHF.

The chain uses TRBV14 and TRBJ2-5; a possible D gene is TRBD2 (6 bases). Deletions cut 0 bases from V and 11 bases from J, with 19 bases between. Germline V gives CDR1 SGHDN, CDR2 FVKESK. This CDR3 has 15 residues. CDR3 loop: CASSQDLVGVREQYF. CDR3 sequence (DNA): TGTGCCAGCAGCCAAGACCTGGTGGGAGTTCGGGAGCAGTACTTC.

The chain joins TRBV6-1 to TRBJ1-5, with a weak D call TRBD1 (5 bases). The CDR3 is made up of 13 amino acids. Between the trimmed V and J ends, which lost 4 bases and 6 bases, there was a span of 10 bases. CDR1 is MNHNS, CDR2 SASEGT, per germline. The CDR3 reads CASSGPTGQPQHF. The CDR3, as DNA: TGTGCCAGCAGTGGACCCACAGGTCAGCCCCAGCATTTT.

The chain is built from TRBV7-2 and TRBJ2-7; D might be TRBD1 (5 bases). Trimming took off 3 bases at V and 0 bases at J, with 9 bases between the two ends. This CDR3 region has 14 residues. Per the germline V gene, CDR1 is SGHTA and CDR2 is FQGNSA. CDR3 in amino acids: CASSLGPGSYEQYF. The CDR3 DNA reads as TGTGCCAGCAGCTTGGGGCCCGGCTCCTACGAGCAGTACTTC. The whole variable domain, remainder taken from reference TRBV7-2 and TRBJ2-7, is GAGVSQSPSNKVTEKGKDVELRCDPISGHTALYWYRQSLGQGLEFLIYFQGNSAPDKSGLPSDRFSAERTGGSVSTLTIQRTQQEDSAVYLCASSLGPGSYEQYFGPGTRLTVT.

The J gene is TRBJ1-5, the V gene TRBV30, with TRBD1 as a possible D gene (6 bases). The CDR3 extends over 14 amino acids. V lost 1 base, J lost 5 bases, and 12 bases lay in between. Per the germline V gene, CDR1 is GTSNPN and CDR2 is SVGIG (reference sequence). This CDR3 is CAWSAGVQHQPQHF. In DNA form, the CDR3 reads TGTGCCTGGAGTGCAGGGGTACAGCATCAGCCCCAGCATTTT.

The J gene is TRBJ1-5, the V gene TRBV6-5; 8 nucleotides line up with TRBD1. Trimming removed 4 bases from V and 0 bases from J; junction bases left unmatched: 5. This CDR3 comprises 16 residues. CDR1 and CDR2 (germline): MNHEY, SVGAGI. CDR3: CASSSDRVYSNQPQHF. The CDR3 region has the DNA TGTGCCAGCAGTTCGGACAGGGTTTATAGCAATCAGCCCCAGCATTTT.

The J gene is TRBJ1-1, the V gene TRBV9; D remains unclear. The CDR3 totals 15 residues. CDR1 is SGDLS and CDR2 is YYNGEE in the germline V gene. Deletions cut 2 bases from V and 4 bases from J, with 15 bases between. The CDR3 nucleotides read TGTGCCAGCAGCGTGGCGGGGTTCGGCGGCACTGAAGCTTTCTTT. It encodes CASSVAGFGGTEAFF.

V gene TRBV28 combines with J gene TRBJ1-1, with unresolved D. The CDR3 consists of 14 residues. V was pared by 2 bases and J by 2 bases, with 9 bases between. The V gene's germline CDR1 is MDHEN and CDR2 SYDVKM. The CDR3 nucleotides are TGTGCCAGCAGTTTAGTCCCTATTAACACTGAAGCTTTCTTT. It specifies CASSLVPINTEAFF.

V gene TRBV27 combines with J gene TRBJ2-7, with 8 bases aligning to TRBD2. Trimming took 3 bases from V and 3 from J; bases not matched to a gene: 4. The CDR3 length is 14 residues. Germline CDR1 and CDR2: MNHEY and SMNVEV (reference sequence). The CDR3 sequence: CASSFQLADYEQYF. In nucleotides, the CDR3 is TGTGCCAGCAGTTTCCAACTAGCGGACTACGAGCAGTACTTC.

The chain couples TRBV7-9 to TRBJ1-2, with D maybe TRBD1 (5 bases). CDR1 and CDR2 (germline): SEHNR, FQNEAQ (reference sequence). This CDR3 is built from 14 residues. Trimming took 5 bases from V and 3 from J, leaving 13 bases between them. CDR3 amino acids: CASSPQDFYYGYTF. The CDR3 nucleotides are TGTGCCAGCAGCCCACAGGATTTCTACTATGGCTACACCTTC.